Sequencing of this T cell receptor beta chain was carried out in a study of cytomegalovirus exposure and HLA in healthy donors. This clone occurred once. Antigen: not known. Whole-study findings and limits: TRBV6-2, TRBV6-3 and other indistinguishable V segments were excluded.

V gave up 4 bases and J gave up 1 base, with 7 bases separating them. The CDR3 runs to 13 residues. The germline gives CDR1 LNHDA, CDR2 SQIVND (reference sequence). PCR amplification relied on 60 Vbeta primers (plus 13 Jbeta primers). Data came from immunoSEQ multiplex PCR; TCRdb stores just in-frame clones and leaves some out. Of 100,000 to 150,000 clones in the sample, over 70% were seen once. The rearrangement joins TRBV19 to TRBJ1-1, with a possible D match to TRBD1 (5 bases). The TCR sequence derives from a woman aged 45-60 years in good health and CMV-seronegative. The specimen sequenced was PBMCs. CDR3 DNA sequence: TGTGCCAGTAGTAGTCAGGGGAACACTGAAGCTTTCTTT. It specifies CASSSQGNTEAFF. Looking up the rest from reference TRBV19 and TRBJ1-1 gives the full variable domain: DGGITQSPKYLFRKEGQNVTLSCEQNLNHDAMYWYRQDPGQGLRLIYYSQIVNDFQKGDIAEGYSVSREKKESFPLTVTSAQKNPTAFYLCASSSQGNTEAFFGQGTRLTVV.